This T cell receptor beta chain was sequenced in a study of shared clonotypes between healthy human individuals. V lost 1 base to trimming and J lost 3 bases, with 5 bases between them. Germline V gives CDR1 SGHTA, CDR2 FQGNSA. This CDR3 is 13 amino acids long. Here immunoSEQ multiplex PCR was the method, and the copy in TCRdb shows in-frame clones only, minus some. The sample holds some 2.1 million clones; roughly 95% are singletons and the top ten take 0.1% to 0.15%. About this clone itself: Within the sample, other DNA sequences also encode this same CDR3.

The receptor comes from a man aged 18-30 years in good health. The sequenced material came from naive CD4+ T cells sorted from blood. The sample's subset: CD45RA+ positively selected. The rearrangement uses TRBV7-2 and TRBJ2-3, with D unclear. CDR3 in DNA: TGTGCCAGCAGCTTAGATTGGACAGATACGCAGTATTTT. This codes for CASSLDWTDTQYF.